This TCR beta chain is drawn from a study of shared clonotypes between healthy human individuals. At the level of the study: The donor group consisted of a couple of women and three men, aged 18 to 49. Study findings and constraints: Among donors, the sharing of clonotypes was expected to be influenced by sequencing depth.

Trimming shortened V by 3 bases and J by 9 bases, and 7 bases separated the two germline ends. Per the germline V gene, CDR1 is SGHDT and CDR2 is YYEEEE. The CDR3 is 11 residues long. Remarks on this clone: The antigen remains unidentified.

In replicate PCRs of unsorted PBMC, around 300 ng DNA, 31,000 or so T cell genomes, was used. It was on ten immunoSEQ deep assay plates that unsorted PBMC DNA was sequenced. Repertoires were generated with immunoSEQ multiplex PCR, while TCRdb's copy carries only in-frame clones and drops some. The repertoire has roughly 490,000 clones, 70% to 80% of them found once; the top ten carry approximately 13%. This chain links TRBV5-6 with TRBJ2-1, with D possibly TRBD1 on 6 matching bases. What was sequenced was PBMCs. The origin of this receptor is a woman aged 40-49 years in good health. Some clones in this sample may be carry-over from other donors' samples. DNA for the CDR3: TGTGCCAGCAGCTCAGGGGTTGAGCAGTTCTTC. Translating it yields CASSSGVEQFF.